The text below deals with one T cell receptor beta chain. What it binds is unknown. The data are from a study of T cells in Graves' hyperthyroidism and ophthalmopathy. Study-level background: At the time of initial diagnosis and before any treatment, peripheral blood was collected.

Template material for amplifying TCR beta CDR3 regions consisted of RNA transcripts. HTBI primers were employed in a first-round RT-PCR of the TCR CDR3. Each CDR3 protein is one row after TCRdb ran MiXCR on the multiplex PCR reads. The repertoire has some 300,000 distinct CDR3 sequences, 10% to 15% of them found once; the top ten carry around 7.9%. Patients were excluded for uncontrolled infection, other autoimmune disease, pregnancy or lactation. Diagnosing involved the use of clinical symptoms, serum thyroxine and TRAb, thyroid ultrasound and orbital computed tomography. This CDR3 comprises 16 residues. Germline CDR1 SGHNT, CDR2 YYREEE (reference sequence). Trimming at V came to 4 bases and at J to 6 bases, leaving 10 bases not matched to a gene. Whole-study findings and limits: Among thyroid clonotypes expanded above 0.001, most also appeared in blood.

The sequence came from a woman aged 25 to 45 with Graves' hyperthyroidism that later progressed to Graves' ophthalmopathy. Sequenced: blood. The gene calls are TRBV5-4 and TRBJ2-7; 13 nucleotides match TRBD2. The CDR3 bases are TGTGCCAGCAGCGGACTAGCGGGAGTGGAATGGGGCGAGCAGTACTTC. Translated: CASSGLAGVEWGEQYF. The whole variable domain, filled in from reference TRBV5-4 and TRBJ2-7, reads ETGVTQSPTHLIKTRGQQVTLRCSSQSGHNTVSWYQQALGQGPQFIFQYYREEENGRGNFPPRFSGLQFPNYSSELNVNALELDDSALYLCASSGLAGVEWGEQYFGPGTRLTVT.